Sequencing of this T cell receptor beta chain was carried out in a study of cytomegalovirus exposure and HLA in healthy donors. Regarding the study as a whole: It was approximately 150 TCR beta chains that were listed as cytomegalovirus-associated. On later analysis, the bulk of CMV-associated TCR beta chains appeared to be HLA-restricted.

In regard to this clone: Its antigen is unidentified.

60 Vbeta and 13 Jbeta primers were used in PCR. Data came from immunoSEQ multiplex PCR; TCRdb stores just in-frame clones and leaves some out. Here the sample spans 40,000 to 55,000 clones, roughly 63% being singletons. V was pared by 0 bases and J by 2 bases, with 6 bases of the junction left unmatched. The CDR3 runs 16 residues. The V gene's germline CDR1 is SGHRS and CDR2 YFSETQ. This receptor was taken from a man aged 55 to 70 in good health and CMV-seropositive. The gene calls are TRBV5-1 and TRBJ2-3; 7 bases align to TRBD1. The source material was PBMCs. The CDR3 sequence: CASSLEGQTTTDTQYF. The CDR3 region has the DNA TGCGCCAGCAGCTTGGAGGGACAGACAACCACAGATACGCAGTATTTT.